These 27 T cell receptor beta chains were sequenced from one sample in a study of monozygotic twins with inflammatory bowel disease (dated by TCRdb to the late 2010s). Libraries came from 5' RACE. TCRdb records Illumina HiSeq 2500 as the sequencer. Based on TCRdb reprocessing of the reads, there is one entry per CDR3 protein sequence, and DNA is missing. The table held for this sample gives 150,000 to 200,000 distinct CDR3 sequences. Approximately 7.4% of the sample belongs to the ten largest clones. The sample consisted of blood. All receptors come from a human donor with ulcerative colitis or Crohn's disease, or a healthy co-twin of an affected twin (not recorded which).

CDR3 sequence: CSVDRGGTGELFF. The chain couples TRBV29-1 to TRBJ2-2; TCRdb indicates TRBD1, and absent DNA this call remains unverified. Looked up from germline, CDR1 is SQVTM and CDR2 is ANQGSEA. This CDR3 spans 13 amino acids.

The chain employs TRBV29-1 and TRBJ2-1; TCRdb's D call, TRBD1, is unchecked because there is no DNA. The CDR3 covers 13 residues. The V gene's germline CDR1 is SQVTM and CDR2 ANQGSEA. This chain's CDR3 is CSVDGGAVDEQFF.

This CDR3 is CASSYSASYYGYTF. The rearrangement links TRBV6-5 to TRBJ1-2. Per germline, CDR1 MNHEY and CDR2 SVGAGI. The CDR3 extends over 14 amino acids.

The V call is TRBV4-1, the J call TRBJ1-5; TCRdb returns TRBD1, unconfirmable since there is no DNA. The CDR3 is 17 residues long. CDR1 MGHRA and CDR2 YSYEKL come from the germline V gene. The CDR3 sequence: CASSPGQGKYSNQPQHF.

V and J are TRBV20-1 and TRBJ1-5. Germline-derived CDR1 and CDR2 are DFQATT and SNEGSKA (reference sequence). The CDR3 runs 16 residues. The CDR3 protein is CSASIPLGNSNQPQHF.

The CDR3 is CSARDRTGMGYGYTF. This sequence joins TRBV20-1 and TRBJ1-2; TCRdb designates TRBD1, a call that cannot be tested without DNA. This CDR3 contains 15 residues. CDR1 and CDR2 from the germline V gene are DFQATT and SNEGSKA (reference sequence).

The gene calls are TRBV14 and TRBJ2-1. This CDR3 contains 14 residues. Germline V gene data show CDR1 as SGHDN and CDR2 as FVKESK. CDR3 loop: CASSQEGVFWEQFF.

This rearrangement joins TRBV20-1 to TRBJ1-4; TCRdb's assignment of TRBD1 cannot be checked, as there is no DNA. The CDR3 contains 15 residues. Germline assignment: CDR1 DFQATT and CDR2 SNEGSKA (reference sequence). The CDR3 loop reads CSASRAGLLDEKLFF.

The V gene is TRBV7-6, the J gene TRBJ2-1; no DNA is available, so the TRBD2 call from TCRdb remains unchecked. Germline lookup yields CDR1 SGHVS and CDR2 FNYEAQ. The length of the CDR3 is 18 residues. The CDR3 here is CASSPRTSGGSSYNEQFF.

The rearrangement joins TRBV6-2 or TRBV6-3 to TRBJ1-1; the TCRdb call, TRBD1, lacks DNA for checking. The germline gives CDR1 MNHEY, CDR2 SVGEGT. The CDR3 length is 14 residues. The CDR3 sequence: CASSESPAPWKAFF.

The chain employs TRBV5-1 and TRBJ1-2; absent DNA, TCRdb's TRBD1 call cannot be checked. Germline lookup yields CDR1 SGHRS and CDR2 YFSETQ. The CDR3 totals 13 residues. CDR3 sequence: CASIFGILYGYTF.

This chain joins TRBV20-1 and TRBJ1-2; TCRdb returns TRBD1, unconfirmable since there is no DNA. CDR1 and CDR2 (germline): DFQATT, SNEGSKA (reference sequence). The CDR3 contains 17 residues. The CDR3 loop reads CSARDPGTGLGAGGYTF.

The CDR3 region is CASNQDYQKTQYF. V and J are TRBV2 and TRBJ2-5. Germline-derived CDR1 and CDR2 are SNHLY and FYNNEI. This CDR3 has 13 amino acids.

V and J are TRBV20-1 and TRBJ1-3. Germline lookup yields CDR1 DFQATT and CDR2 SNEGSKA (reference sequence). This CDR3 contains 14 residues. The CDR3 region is CSARDLRVGNTIYF.

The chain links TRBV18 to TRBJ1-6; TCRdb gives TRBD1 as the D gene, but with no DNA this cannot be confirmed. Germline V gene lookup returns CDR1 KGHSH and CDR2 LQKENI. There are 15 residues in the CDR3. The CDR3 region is CASSPRTGFNSPLHF.

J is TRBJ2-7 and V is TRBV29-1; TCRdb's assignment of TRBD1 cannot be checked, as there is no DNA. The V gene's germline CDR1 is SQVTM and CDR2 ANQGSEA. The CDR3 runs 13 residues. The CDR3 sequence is CSVFGTGSHEQYF.

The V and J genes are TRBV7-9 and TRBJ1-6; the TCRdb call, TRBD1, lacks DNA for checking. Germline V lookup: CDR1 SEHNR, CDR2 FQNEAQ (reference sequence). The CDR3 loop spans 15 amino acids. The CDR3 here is CATRPGTGVNSPLHF.

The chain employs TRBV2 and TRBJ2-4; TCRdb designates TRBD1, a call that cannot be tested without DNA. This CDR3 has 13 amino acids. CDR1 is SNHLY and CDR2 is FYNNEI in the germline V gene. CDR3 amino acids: CASMVFRDRGQYF.

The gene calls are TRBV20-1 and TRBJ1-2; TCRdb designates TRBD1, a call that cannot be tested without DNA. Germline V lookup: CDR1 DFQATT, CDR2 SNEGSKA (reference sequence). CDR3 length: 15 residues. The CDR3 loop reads CSAGTPGPGAYGYTF.

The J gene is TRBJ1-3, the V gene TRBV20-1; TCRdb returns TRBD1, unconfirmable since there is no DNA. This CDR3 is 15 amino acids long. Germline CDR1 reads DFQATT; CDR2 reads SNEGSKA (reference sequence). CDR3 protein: CSATGGSVNGNTIYF.

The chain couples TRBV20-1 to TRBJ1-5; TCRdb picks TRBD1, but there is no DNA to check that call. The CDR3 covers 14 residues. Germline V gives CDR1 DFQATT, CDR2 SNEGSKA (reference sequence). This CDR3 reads CSATRDPDWEPQHF.

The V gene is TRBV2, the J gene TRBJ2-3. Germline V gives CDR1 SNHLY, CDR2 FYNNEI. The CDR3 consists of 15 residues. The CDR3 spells CASSEGSAGADTQYF. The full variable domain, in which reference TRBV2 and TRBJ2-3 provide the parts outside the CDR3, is EPEVTQTPSHQVTQMGQEVILRCVPISNHLYFYWYRQILGQKVEFLVSFYNNEISEKSEIFDDQFSVERPDGSNFTLKIRSTKLEDSAMYFCASSEGSAGADTQYFGPGTRLTVL.

Here the CDR3 reads CASSQEQGARYF. The chain has TRBV4-3 and TRBJ2-7; TCRdb's assignment of TRBD1 cannot be checked, as there is no DNA. From germline, CDR1 is LGHNA and CDR2 YSLEER. CDR3 length equals 12 residues.

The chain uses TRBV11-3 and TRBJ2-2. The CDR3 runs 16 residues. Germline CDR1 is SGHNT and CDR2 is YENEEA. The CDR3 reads CASSLSTIQNTGELFF.

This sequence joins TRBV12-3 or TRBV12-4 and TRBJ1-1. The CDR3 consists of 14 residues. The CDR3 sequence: CASTPSSVNTEAFF.

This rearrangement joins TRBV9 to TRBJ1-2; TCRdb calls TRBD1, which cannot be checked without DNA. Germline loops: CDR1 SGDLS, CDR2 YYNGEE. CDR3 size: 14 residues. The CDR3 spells CASSVAAQGSGYTF.

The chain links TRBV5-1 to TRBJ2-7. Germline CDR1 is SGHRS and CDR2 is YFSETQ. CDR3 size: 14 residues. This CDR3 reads CASSLAAVSYEQYF.